These 3 T cell receptor beta chains originate from one sample sequenced in a study of breast tumors, draining lymph nodes, adjacent tissues (dated by TCRdb to about 2016). The library was generated by multiplex PCR. The sample was run on an Illumina HiSeq 2000. TCRdb reran the public reads through fastp at Q25 and MiXCR, keeping productive beta chains. Each CDR3 protein appears once, grouped with its most common genes and DNA. The sample records approximately 210,000 distinct CDR3 sequences, around 32% of which are singletons. 1.2% to 1.5% of the sample lies in the top ten. The lymph node samples were taken from the axillary draining lymph nodes of breast cancer patients. Sequencing input: axillary lymph node tissue. The receptors come from a female donor with breast cancer. Some clones in this sample may be carry-over from other donors' samples.

To note about this clonotype: It may be a read error: a sequence one base away is much more abundant. The V call is TRBV6-2 or TRBV6-3, the J call TRBJ1-5; D not resolved. Germline CDR1 MNHEY, CDR2 SVGEGT. The CDR3 consists of 13 residues. The CDR3 DNA follows: TGTGCCAGCAGTCACTCGAACAATCAGCCCCAGCATTTT. Translated: CASSHSNNQPQHF.

This clonotype was found a few times. The chain's CDR3 is CASSHYSSGRGYEQYF. Written as DNA, the CDR3 is TGTGCCAGCAGTCACTATTCGAGCGGGAGAGGATACGAGCAGTACTTC. The V and J genes are TRBV6-5 and TRBJ2-7; 8 bases match TRBD2. Per germline, CDR1 MNHEY and CDR2 SVGAGI. The V segment lost 5 bases and the J segment 4 bases; nucleotides outside the gene matches: 13. The CDR3 is 16 residues long.

This clonotype has ten or more counts. This chain uses TRBV6-4 with TRBJ2-5; D not certain. The CDR3 contains 13 residues. The V gene lost 5 bases and the J gene lost 3 bases, with 10 bases spanning the gap. Looked up from germline, CDR1 is MRHNA and CDR2 is SNTAGT. For the CDR3, the DNA is TGTGCCAGCAGTCGAGAAATAGAAGAGACCCAGTACTTC. Amino acid sequence: CASSREIEETQYF.